This T cell receptor beta chain was identified in a study of blood T cell repertoires in COVID-19. The germline V gene encodes CDR1 MDHEN and CDR2 SYDVKM. Trimming shortened V by 5 bases and J by 14 bases, and 16 bases separated the two germline ends. This CDR3 has 12 residues. Sequenced by immunoSEQ multiplex PCR; TCRdb stores in-frame clones only, minus some. The table records around 250,000 clones, roughly nine tenths of them present only once. The chain links TRBV28 to TRBJ2-1, with a tentative D call TRBD1 (6 bases). The TCR originated in a woman between 35 and 50 years old who had recovered from COVID-19. The sample consisted of peripheral blood. The CDR3 region is CASSPTRDNKFF. The CDR3 DNA reads as TGTGCCAGCAGTCCCACCCGGGACAATAAGTTCTTC.